This T cell receptor beta chain was identified during a study of T-cell memory formation after mild COVID-19 (TCRdb year 2021). Regarding the research as a whole: Most TCR sequence clusters were specific to one of the two donors. In two donors, T-cell clones that expanded and contracted after mild COVID-19 were followed by sequencing TCRalpha and TCRbeta repertoires longitudinally. The cohort comprised two young, previously healthy adult volunteers, one female and one male.

The research as a whole found: Some responding clones were detected in pre-infection memory, suggesting pre-existing cross-reactive memory T cells joined the SARS-CoV-2 response. Contracting CD4+ clones were located mainly in the CM and EM memory subsets, whereas CD8+ clones were found to be enriched in EMRA. Clones contracting from day 15 to 85 had balanced CD4/CD8 phenotypes, while a second wave expanding from day 15 to 37 was biased towards CD4+. SARS-CoV-2 specificity was not confirmed for the second-wave clones peaking on day 37. Only a couple of mild cases were covered by the study, and larger cohorts that include severe cases with pre-infection samples were considered necessary.

Ficoll-Paque density gradient centrifugation was used to isolate PBMCs. This clonotype was detected a few times. Its binding antigen is unknown. There are no base qualities to consult, and no much larger clone falls within one base. TCRdb shows the sequencer as Illumina NovaSeq 6000. TCRalpha and TCRbeta cDNA libraries were built by 5'RACE with constant-segment primers, adding sample barcodes and unique molecular identifiers. RNA was extracted from every sample with Trizol reagent. The libraries were amplified in two PCR steps, and the second step added a second sample barcode and Illumina TruSeq adapters. Libraries were sequenced on an Illumina NovaSeq with 2 x 150 bp paired-end reads. From the authors' description of their analysis: Demultiplexing of reads and collapsing into UMI-guided consensus sequences were performed with migec v1.2.7. With mixcr v2.1.11, UMI consensuses were aligned to TRA and TRB V and J templates and assembled into clonotypes. A clonotype was counted as expanded or contracted only when both edgeR and NoisET called the clonotype significant, with the noise models trained on biological replicates. edgeR calls used a false discovery rate-adjusted p below 0.01 and a log2 fold-change threshold of 1. PCA with hierarchical clustering of max-normalized trajectories of the 1000 most abundant clonotypes was used as exploratory dynamics analysis. The CD4 or CD8 phenotype of responding clones was assigned using the separately sequenced CD4+ and CD8+ repertoires. TCRdb passed the public sequencing reads through fastp at Q25 and MiXCR, retaining productive beta sequences. Rows matching on CDR3 protein sequence are summarized as one entry with the most common DNA and genes. The V and J calls were not made by the authors but by TCRdb's processing. The sample table holds roughly 200,000 distinct CDR3 sequences, of which about 20% were seen once. The ten biggest clones cover 20% to 25% of the sample.

The sequence was obtained from an adult woman who had mild COVID-19 (a few samples of this study predate the infection). The sample titles of this study are shuffled in the database, so cell type and time point are left out; the donor was told from shared clones. The material sequenced was PBMCs or a T cell subset sorted from them (not recorded which).

The CDR3 protein sequence reads: CASSPDSTSNYGYTF. The DNA sequence is given as TGTGCCAGCAGCCCAGACAGCACATCTAACTATGGCTACACCTTC. The chain uses TRBV9 and TRBJ1-2; the D segment could be TRBD1, given 5 matching bases. The CDR3 covers 15 residues, taking in both the cysteine and the phenylalanine. Solely the CDR3 DNA is kept, with 45 bases framed from the first base. Trimming at the junction amounts to 4 bases on V and 0 bases on J, and the germline ends lie 13 bases apart. The germline V gene sets CDR1 to SGDLS and CDR2 to YYNGEE.